This TCR beta chain was captured in a study of blood T cell repertoires in COVID-19. About the research overall: Italy, Spain and the United States were the sources of the convalescent and acute COVID-19 samples.

There are a few counts of this clone. Authors' methods: Cell counts per sample came from amplifying reference gene primers. Repertoires were generated with immunoSEQ multiplex PCR, while TCRdb's copy carries only in-frame clones and drops some. That table furnishes V, J and clone size, whereas the DNA furnished D and trimming. This table has about 480,000 clones, about 88% appearing once. Seattle cases were enrolled at active infection and followed longitudinally. CDR3 length: 16 residues. Germline V gene lookup returns CDR1 MGHRA and CDR2 YSYEKL. The junction had 4 bases not matched to a gene; V was cut back by 1 base and J by 4 bases.

The source material was peripheral blood. This receptor was taken from a man aged 18 to 29 with COVID-19, enrolled during active disease. The chain is built from TRBV4-1 and TRBJ1-2, with 12 bases identical to TRBD1. The CDR3 DNA is TGCGCCAGCAGCCAAGCGGGGACAGGGGGCATCTATGGCTACACCTTC. Its translation is CASSQAGTGGIYGYTF.